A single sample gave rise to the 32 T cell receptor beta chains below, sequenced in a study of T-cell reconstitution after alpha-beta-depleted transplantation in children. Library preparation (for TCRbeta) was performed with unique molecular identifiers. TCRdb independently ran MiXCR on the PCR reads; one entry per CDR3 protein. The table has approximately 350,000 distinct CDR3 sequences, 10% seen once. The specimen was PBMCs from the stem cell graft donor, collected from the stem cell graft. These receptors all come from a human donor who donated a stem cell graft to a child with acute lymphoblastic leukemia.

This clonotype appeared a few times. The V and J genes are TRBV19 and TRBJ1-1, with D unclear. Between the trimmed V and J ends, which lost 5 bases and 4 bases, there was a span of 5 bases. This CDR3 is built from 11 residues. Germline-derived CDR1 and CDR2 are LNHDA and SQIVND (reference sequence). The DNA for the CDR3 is TGTGCCAGTAGTGAGGGCACTGAAGCTTTCTTT. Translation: CASSEGTEAFF.

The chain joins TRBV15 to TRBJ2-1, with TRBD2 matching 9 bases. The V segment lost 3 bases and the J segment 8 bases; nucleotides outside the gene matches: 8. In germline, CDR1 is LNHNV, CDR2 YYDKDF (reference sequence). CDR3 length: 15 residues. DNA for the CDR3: TGTGCCACCAGCAGTATTAGCGGGAGCCCCTATGAGCAGTTCTTC. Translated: CATSSISGSPYEQFF.

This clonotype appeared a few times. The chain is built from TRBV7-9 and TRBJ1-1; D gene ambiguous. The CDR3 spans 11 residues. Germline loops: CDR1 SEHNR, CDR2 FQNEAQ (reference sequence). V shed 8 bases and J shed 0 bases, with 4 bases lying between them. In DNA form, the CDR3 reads TGTGCCAGCGGGGTGAACACTGAAGCTTTCTTT. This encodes CASGVNTEAFF.

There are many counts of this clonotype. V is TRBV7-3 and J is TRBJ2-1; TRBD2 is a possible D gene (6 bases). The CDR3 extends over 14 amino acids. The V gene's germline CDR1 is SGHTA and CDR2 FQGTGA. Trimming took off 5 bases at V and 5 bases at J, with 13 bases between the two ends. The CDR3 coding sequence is TGTGCCAGCAGCCCCTGGGCTAGCGACAATGAGCAGTTCTTC. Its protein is CASSPWASDNEQFF.

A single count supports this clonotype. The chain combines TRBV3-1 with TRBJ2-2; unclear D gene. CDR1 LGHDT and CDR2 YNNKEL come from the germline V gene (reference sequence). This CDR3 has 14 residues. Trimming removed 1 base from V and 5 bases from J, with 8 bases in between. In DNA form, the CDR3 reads TGTGCCAGCAGCCAAGTCCTGGGTACCGGGGAGCTGTTTTTT. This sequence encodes CASSQVLGTGELFF.

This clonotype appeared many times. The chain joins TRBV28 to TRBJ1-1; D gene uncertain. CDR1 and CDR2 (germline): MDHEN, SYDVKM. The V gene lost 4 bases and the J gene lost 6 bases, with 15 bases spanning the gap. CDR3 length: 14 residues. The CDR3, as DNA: TGTGCCAGCAGTTCGACCGCGTCCTTAGCTGAAGCTTTCTTT. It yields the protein CASSSTASLAEAFF.

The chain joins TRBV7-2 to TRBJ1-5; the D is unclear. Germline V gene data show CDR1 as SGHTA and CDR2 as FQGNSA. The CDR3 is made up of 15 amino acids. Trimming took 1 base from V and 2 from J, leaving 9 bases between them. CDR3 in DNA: TGTGCCAGCAGCTTAGGGTGGGATCGCAATCAGCCCCAGCATTTT. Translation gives CASSLGWDRNQPQHF.

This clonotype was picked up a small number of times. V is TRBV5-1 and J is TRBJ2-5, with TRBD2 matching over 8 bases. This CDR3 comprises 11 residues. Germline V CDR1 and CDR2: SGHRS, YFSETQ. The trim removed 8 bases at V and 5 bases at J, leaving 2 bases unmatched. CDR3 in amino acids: CASRLAETQYF. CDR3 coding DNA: TGCGCCAGTCGACTAGCGGAGACCCAGTACTTC.

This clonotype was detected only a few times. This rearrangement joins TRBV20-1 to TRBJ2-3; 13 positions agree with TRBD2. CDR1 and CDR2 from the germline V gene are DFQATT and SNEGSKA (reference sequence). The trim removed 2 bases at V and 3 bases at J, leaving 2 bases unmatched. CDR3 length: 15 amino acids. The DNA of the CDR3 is TGCAGTGCTAGATCGACTAGCGGGAGGACAGATACGCAGTATTTT. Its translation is CSARSTSGRTDTQYF.

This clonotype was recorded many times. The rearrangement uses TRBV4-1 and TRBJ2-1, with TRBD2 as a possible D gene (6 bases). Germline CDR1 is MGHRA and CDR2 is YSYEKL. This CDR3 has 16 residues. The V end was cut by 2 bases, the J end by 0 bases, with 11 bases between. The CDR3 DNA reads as TGCGCCAGCAGCCAACGGGACTGGAGCTCCTACAATGAGCAGTTCTTC. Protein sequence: CASSQRDWSSYNEQFF.

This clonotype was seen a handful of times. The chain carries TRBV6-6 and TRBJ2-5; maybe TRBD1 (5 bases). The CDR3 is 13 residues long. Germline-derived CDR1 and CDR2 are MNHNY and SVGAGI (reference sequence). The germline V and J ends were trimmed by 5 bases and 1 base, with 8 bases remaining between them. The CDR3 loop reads CASSTGRQETQYF. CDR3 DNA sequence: TGTGCCAGCAGTACAGGCCGCCAAGAGACCCAGTACTTC.

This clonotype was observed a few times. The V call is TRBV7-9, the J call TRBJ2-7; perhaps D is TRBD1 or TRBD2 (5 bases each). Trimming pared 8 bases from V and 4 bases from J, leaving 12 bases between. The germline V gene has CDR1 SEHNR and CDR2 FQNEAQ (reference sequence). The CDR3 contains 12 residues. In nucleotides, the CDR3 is TGTGCCAGCGCCGGGGCCCGGTACGAGCAGTACTTC. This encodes CASAGARYEQYF.

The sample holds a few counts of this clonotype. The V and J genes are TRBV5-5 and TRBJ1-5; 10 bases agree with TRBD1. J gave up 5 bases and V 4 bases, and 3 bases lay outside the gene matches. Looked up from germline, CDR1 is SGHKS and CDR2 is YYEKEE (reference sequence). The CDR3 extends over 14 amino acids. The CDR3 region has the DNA TGTGCCAGCAGCACCGACAGGGGGCATCAGCCCCAGCATTTT. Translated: CASSTDRGHQPQHF.

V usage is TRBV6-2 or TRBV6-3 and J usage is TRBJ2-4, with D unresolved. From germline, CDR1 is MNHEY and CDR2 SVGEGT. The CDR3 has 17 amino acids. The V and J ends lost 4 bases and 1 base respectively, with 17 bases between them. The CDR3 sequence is CASSSPDWVVAKNIQYF. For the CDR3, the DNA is TGTGCCAGCAGTTCCCCCGACTGGGTGGTTGCCAAAAACATTCAGTACTTC.

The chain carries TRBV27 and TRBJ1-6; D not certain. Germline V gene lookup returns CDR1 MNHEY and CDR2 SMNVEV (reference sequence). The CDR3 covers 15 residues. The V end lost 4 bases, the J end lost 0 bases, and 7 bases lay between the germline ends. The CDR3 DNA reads TGTGCCAGCAGTTCCCCGAGCTCCTATAATTCACCCCTCCACTTT. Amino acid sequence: CASSSPSSYNSPLHF.

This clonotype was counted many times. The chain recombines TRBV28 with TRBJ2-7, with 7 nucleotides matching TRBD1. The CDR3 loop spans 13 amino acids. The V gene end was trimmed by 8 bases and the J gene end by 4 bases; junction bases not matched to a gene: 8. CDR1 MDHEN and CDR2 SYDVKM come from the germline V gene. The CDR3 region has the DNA TGTGCCAGCGGGACGACAGGGCGGTACGAGCAGTACTTC. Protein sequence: CASGTTGRYEQYF.

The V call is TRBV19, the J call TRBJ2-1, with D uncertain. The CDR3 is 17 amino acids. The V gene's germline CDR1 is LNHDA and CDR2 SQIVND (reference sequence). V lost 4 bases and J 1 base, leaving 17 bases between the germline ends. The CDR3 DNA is TGTGCCAGTAGTAGGACCGAATCAATAGTTTCCTACAATGAGCAGTTCTTC. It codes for CASSRTESIVSYNEQFF.

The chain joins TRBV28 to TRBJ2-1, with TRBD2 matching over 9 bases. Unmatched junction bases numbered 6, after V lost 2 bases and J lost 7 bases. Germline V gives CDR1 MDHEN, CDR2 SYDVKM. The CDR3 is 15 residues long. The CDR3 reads CASSLAAGGRNEQFF. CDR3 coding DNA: TGTGCCAGCAGTTTAGCTGCGGGAGGGCGGAATGAGCAGTTCTTC.

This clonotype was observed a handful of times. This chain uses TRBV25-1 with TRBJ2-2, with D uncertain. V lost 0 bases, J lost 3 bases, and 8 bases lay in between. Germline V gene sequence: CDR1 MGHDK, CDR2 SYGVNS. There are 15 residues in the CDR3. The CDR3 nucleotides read TGTGCCAGCAGTGAATATAGGCTGGACACCGGGGAGCTGTTTTTT. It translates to CASSEYRLDTGELFF.

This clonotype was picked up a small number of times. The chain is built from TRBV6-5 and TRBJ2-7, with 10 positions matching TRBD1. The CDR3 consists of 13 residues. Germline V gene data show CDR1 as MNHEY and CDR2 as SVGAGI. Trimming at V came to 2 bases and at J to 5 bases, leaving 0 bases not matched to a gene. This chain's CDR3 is CASSYGTGDEQYF. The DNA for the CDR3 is TGTGCCAGCAGTTACGGGACAGGGGACGAGCAGTACTTC.

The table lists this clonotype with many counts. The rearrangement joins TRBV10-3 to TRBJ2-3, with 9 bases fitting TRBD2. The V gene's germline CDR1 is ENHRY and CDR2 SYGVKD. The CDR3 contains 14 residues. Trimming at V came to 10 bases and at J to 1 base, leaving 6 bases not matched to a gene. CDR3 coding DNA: TGTGCCACTGTAGCGGGAGAGGGCACAGATACGCAGTATTTT. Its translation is CATVAGEGTDTQYF.

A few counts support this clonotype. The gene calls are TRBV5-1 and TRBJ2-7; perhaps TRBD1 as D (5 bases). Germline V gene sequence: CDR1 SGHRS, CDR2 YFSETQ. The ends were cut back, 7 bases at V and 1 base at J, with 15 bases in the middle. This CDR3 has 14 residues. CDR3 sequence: CASYRAGNSYEQYF. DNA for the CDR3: TGCGCCAGCTATCGGGCAGGGAATTCCTACGAGCAGTACTTC.

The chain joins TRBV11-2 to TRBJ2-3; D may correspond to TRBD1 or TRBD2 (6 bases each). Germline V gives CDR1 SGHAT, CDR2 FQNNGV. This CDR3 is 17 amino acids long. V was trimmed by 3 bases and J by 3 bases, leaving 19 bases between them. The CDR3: CASSFSVGTGRTDTQYF. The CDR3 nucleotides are TGTGCCAGCAGCTTTTCTGTCGGAACAGGGAGGACAGATACGCAGTATTTT.

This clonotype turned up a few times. The CDR3 reads CASSSPEFYNEQFF. CDR3 DNA sequence: TGTGCCAGCAGCTCTCCCGAGTTCTACAATGAGCAGTTCTTC. The V gene is TRBV7-3, the J gene TRBJ2-1, with D unresolved. The length of the CDR3 is 14 residues. V lost 4 bases and J lost 3, with 10 bases in between. Germline CDR1 reads SGHTA; CDR2 reads FQGTGA.

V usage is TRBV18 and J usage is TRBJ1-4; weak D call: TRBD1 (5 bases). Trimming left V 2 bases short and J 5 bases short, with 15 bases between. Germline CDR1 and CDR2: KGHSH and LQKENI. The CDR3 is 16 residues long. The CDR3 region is CASSPGATARNEKLFF. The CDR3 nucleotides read TGTGCCAGCTCACCAGGGGCAACTGCACGAAATGAAAAACTGTTTTTT.

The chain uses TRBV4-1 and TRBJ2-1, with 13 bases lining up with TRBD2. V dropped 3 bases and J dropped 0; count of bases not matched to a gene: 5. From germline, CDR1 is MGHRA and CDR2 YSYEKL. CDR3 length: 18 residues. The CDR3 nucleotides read TGCGCCAGCAGCCAGCGACTAGCGGGAGGTACCTCCTACAATGAGCAGTTCTTC. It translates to CASSQRLAGGTSYNEQFF.

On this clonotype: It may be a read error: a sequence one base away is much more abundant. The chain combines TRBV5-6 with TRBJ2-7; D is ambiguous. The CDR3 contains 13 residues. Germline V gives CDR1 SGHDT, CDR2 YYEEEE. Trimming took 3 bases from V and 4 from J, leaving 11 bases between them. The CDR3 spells CASSSRMWYEQYF. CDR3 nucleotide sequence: TGTGCCAGCAGCTCCCGCATGTGGTACGAGCAGTACTTC.

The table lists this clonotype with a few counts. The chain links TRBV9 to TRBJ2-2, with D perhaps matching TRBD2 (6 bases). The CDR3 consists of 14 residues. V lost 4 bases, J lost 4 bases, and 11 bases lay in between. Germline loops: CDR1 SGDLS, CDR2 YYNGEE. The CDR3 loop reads CASSPLGGTGELFF. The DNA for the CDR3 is TGTGCCAGCAGCCCGTTGGGGGGCACCGGGGAGCTGTTTTTT.

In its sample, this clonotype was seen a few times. The chain's CDR3 is CASSPTRDGLYEQYF. CDR3 in DNA: TGCGCCAGCAGCCCCACTCGGGACGGACTCTACGAGCAGTACTTC. The rearrangement uses TRBV5-1 and TRBJ2-7; D possibly uses TRBD1 or TRBD2 (5 bases each). Germline V gene sequence: CDR1 SGHRS, CDR2 YFSETQ. The CDR3 length is 15 residues. V was clipped by 4 bases and J by 3 bases, with 17 bases between them.

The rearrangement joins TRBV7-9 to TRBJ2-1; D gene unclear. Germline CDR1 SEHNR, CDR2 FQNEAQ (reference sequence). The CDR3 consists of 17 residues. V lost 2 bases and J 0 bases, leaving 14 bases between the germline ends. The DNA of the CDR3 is TGTGCCAGCAGCTTACCTTTCCGGCTCAGCTCCTACAATGAGCAGTTCTTC. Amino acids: CASSLPFRLSSYNEQFF.

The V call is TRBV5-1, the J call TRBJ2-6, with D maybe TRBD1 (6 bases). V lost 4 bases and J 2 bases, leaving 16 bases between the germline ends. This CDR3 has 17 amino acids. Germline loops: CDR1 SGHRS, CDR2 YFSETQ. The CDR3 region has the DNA TGCGCCAGCAGCGCGGCGACAGGAGTCCCTGGGGCCAACGTCCTGACTTTC. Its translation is CASSAATGVPGANVLTF.

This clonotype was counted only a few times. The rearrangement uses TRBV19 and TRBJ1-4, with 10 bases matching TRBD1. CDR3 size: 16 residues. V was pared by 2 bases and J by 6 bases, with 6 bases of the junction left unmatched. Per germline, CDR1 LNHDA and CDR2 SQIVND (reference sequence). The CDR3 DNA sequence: TGTGCCAGTAGTATACTCCAGGGGACAGGGGATGAAAAACTGTTTTTT. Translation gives CASSILQGTGDEKLFF.